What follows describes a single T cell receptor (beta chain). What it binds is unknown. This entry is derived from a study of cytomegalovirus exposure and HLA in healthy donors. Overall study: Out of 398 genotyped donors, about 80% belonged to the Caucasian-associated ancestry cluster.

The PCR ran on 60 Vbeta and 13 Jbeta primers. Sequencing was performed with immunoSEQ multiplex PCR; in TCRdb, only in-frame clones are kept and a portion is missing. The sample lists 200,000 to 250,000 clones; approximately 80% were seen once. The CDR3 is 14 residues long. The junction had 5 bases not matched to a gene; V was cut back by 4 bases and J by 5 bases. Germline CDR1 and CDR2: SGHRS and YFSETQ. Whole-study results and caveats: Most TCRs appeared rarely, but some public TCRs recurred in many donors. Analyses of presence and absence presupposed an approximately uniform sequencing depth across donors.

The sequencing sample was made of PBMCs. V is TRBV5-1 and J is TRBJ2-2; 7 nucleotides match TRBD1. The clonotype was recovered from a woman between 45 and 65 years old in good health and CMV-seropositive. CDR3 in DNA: TGCGCCAGCAGCCTCAAGACAGGGACCGGGGAGCTGTTTTTT. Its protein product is CASSLKTGTGELFF.